A selection of T cell receptor beta chains follows, all from one sample in a study of blood T cell repertoires in COVID-19. The protocol was immunoSEQ multiplex PCR, while the TCRdb copy is restricted to in-frame clones and leaves out a portion. The sample has around 380,000 clones; 81% are singletons. Source material: peripheral blood. The receptors derive from a human donor with acute or convalescent COVID-19. The donor label of this sample is uncertain. Each CDR3 is given with its conserved first and last residue. Fields, in order: D gene, V gene, CDR3 length, clone size, J gene, CDR3 DNA, CDR3 protein. D genes are given only for firm matches. Clone sizes are given selectively: once, few, many, or a class where the clone is expanded.

TRBD1	TRBV6-5	13	many	TRBJ2-2	TGTGCCAGCAGCGACAGGGTTGAAGGGGAGCTGTTTTTT	CASSDRVEGELFF
NA	TRBV6-1	15	NA	TRBJ2-3	TGTGCCAGCAGTGAATTTAGCGGCTACACAGATACGCAGTATTTT	CASSEFSGYTDTQYF
TRBD1	TRBV7-9	18	NA	TRBJ1-2	TGTGCCAGCAGCTCCCGGTGGGTGCGGGACAGGGGGCACTATGGCTACACCTTC	CASSSRWVRDRGHYGYTF
TRBD1	TRBV27	13	NA	TRBJ1-2	TGTGCCAGCAGACCGGACAGGGTTCATGGCTACACCTTC	CASRPDRVHGYTF
NA	TRBV5-1	17	NA	TRBJ1-2	TGCGCCAGCAGCTTGGCGGGGCGCCAGATACAGGGCGGTGGCTACACCTTC	CASSLAGRQIQGGGYTF
NA	TRBV2	13	NA	TRBJ1-5	TGTGCCAGCATGGGGCATCACAATCAGCCCCAGCATTTT	CASMGHHNQPQHF
NA	TRBV4-1	14	NA	TRBJ1-4	TGCGCCAGCAGCCCGGGACTGAATAATGAAAAACTGTTTTTT	CASSPGLNNEKLFF
TRBD1	TRBV28	15	NA	TRBJ1-4	TGTGCCAGCAGTCCTTCGACAGGGGGAGGCGAAAAACTGTTTTTT	CASSPSTGGGEKLFF
NA	TRBV6-1	15	NA	TRBJ1-2	TGTGCCAGCAGTGAAGGTTGGCAGGGCAGAAGTGGCTACACCTTC	CASSEGWQGRSGYTF
NA	TRBV5-6	17	once	TRBJ1-2	TGTGCCAGCAGCTTGGTGGTTGGCAGGGCGTACGGATATGGCTACACCTTC	CASSLVVGRAYGYGYTF
TRBD2	TRBV27	16	NA	TRBJ2-7	TGTGCCAGCAGTTTAGGGAGCGGGAGGGGCTCCTACGAGCAGTACTTC	CASSLGSGRGSYEQYF
TRBD2	TRBV4-2	19	NA	TRBJ2-5	TGTGCCAGCAGCCTCACCTGGACTAGCGGGGGGACCCCGCAAGAGACCCAGTACTTC	CASSLTWTSGGTPQETQYF
TRBD1	TRBV7-9	14	NA	TRBJ1-1	TGTGCCAGCAGCTTGACAGGGAGAAACACTGAAGCTTTCTTT	CASSLTGRNTEAFF
NA	TRBV28	11	NA	TRBJ1-4	TGTGCCAGCACAGCTAATGAAAAACTGTTTTTT	CASTANEKLFF
TRBD1	TRBV4-1	15	once	TRBJ1-3	TGCGCCAGCAGCGTCAGGACAGGGGGCGGAAACACCATATATTTT	CASSVRTGGGNTIYF
TRBD1	TRBV27	13	NA	TRBJ1-5	TGTGCCAGCAGAGGACAGGCAGATCAGCCCCAGCATTTT	CASRGQADQPQHF
NA	TRBV7-9	14	NA	TRBJ1-1	TGTGCCAGCAGCTTAGGGGCCATGAACACTGAAGCTTTCTTT	CASSLGAMNTEAFF
NA	TRBV5-1	16	NA	TRBJ2-7	TGCGCCAGCAGCTTGGTGGACAGCACGGGATCCTACGAGCAGTACTTC	CASSLVDSTGSYEQYF
NA	TRBV6-5	14	NA	TRBJ1-6	TGTGCCAGCCTCTGGGGGGGTAAGGGGTCACCCCTCCACTTT	CASLWGGKGSPLHF
NA	TRBV6-5	15	NA	TRBJ1-1	TGTGCCAGCAGTTCCCCGGGACAAGCGAACACTGAAGCTTTCTTT	CASSSPGQANTEAFF
NA	TRBV7-2	13	NA	TRBJ2-7	TGTGCCAGCAGCTTAGGAGGAACGTACGAGCAGTACTTC	CASSLGGTYEQYF
NA	TRBV5-1	15	NA	TRBJ2-1	TGCGCCAGCAGCCATCGGGGAGGGGGGTGGAATGAGCAGTTCTTC	CASSHRGGGWNEQFF
TRBD2	TRBV3-1/TRBV3-2	16	NA	TRBJ2-3	TGTGCCAGCAGCCAAGATGGTGGGGGGGGTGCAGATACGCAGTATTTT	CASSQDGGGGADTQYF
NA	TRBV7-9	14	NA	TRBJ1-1	TGTGCCAGCAGCTTAGGTCCCGGTGGCACTGAAGCTTTCTTT	CASSLGPGGTEAFF
TRBD2	TRBV10-2	15	NA	TRBJ2-3	TGCGCCAGCAACCAAAAGGCTAGCGGAACAGATACGCAGTATTTT	CASNQKASGTDTQYF
NA	TRBV10-3	12	NA	TRBJ1-5	TGTGCCATCAGTGACGGTTATCAGCCCCAGCATTTT	CAISDGYQPQHF
NA	TRBV5-4	12	NA	TRBJ2-1	TGTGCCAGCAGCCCGTCCTACAATGAGCAGTTCTTC	CASSPSYNEQFF
TRBD1	TRBV7-8	18	NA	TRBJ2-2	TGTGCCAGCAGCCCCCGCCGGACAGGGGCGGAATCTGCCGGGGAGCTGTTTTTT	CASSPRRTGAESAGELFF
TRBD2	TRBV24-1	15	NA	TRBJ2-3	TGTGCCACCAGTGAACTAGCGGGGGGGTACGATACGCAGTATTTT	CATSELAGGYDTQYF
NA	TRBV18	15	NA	TRBJ1-1	TGTGCCAGCTCACCCCCCCCTACAGGGCGTACTGAAGCTTTCTTT	CASSPPPTGRTEAFF
TRBD1	TRBV2	14	NA	TRBJ2-1	TGTGCCACGAAAGGACAGGGGATCTTCAATGAGCAGTTCTTC	CATKGQGIFNEQFF
TRBD1	TRBV10-3	15	once	TRBJ1-2	TGTGCCATCCGCGGTTCCGCCGGGACAGGGTTCGGCTACACCTTC	CAIRGSAGTGFGYTF
NA	TRBV6-6	16	NA	TRBJ1-6	TGTGCCAGCAGGATGGGGGGGTCCTTTAATAATTCACCCCTCCACTTT	CASRMGGSFNNSPLHF
TRBD2	TRBV2	15	once	TRBJ2-7	TGTGCCAGCAGTCGGACTAGCGGGAGGACCTACGAGCAGTACTTC	CASSRTSGRTYEQYF
NA	TRBV3-1/TRBV3-2	13	NA	TRBJ1-2	TGTGCCAGCAGCCAAGTGGCACACTATGGCTACACCTTC	CASSQVAHYGYTF
NA	TRBV28	17	once	TRBJ2-1	TGTGCCATCGCCGGGGCAGGGGTTAGTGTTATGGGCAATGAGCAGTTCTTC	CAIAGAGVSVMGNEQFF
TRBD1	TRBV4-1	14	NA	TRBJ1-1	TGCGCCAGCAGCCCACTTACAGGGGTTACTGAAGCTTTCTTT	CASSPLTGVTEAFF
TRBD1	TRBV19	16	NA	TRBJ1-5	TGTGCCAGTAGTATCTCCGGGACAGGGTTGGGTCAGCCCCAGCATTTT	CASSISGTGLGQPQHF
NA	TRBV15	16	NA	TRBJ2-7	TGTGCCACCCCCGGGGCGACAGGTAACATCATCTACGAGCAGTACTTC	CATPGATGNIIYEQYF
TRBD2	TRBV4-2	16	NA	TRBJ2-1	TGTGCCAGCAGCCAAGATTGGGGCGGGGGGCGCAATGAGCAGTTCTTC	CASSQDWGGGRNEQFF
NA	TRBV3-1/TRBV3-2	13	NA	TRBJ1-1	TGTGCCAGCAGCCAGCCGGGACACTCCGAAGCTTTCTTT	CASSQPGHSEAFF
TRBD2	TRBV27	13	NA	TRBJ2-7	TGTGCCAGCAGTTTAGGCGGGAGCTACGAGCAGTACTTC	CASSLGGSYEQYF
TRBD1	TRBV18	16	NA	TRBJ1-1	TGTGCCAGCTCACCAGCGTTGGGACAGCCGAACACTGAAGCTTTCTTT	CASSPALGQPNTEAFF
NA	TRBV18	17	NA	TRBJ1-3	TGTGCCAGCTCAGGCACAGTCCGAAGAGAAACTGGAAACACCATATATTTT	CASSGTVRRETGNTIYF
NA	TRBV12-5	15	NA	TRBJ2-2	TGTGCTAGTGGTTTGGCCGGGAGTTTCACCGGGGAGCTGTTTTTT	CASGLAGSFTGELFF
NA	TRBV3-1/TRBV3-2	13	NA	TRBJ1-1	TGTGCCAGCAGCACACAGGGGAACACTGAAGCTTTCTTT	CASSTQGNTEAFF
NA	TRBV28	11	NA	TRBJ1-1	TGTGCCAGCAGACTTACAGCAGAAGCTTTCTTT	CASRLTAEAFF
NA	TRBV28	16	NA	TRBJ2-6	TGTGCCAGCAGTTCTACTGAACCCCTTGGGGCCAACGTCCTGACTTTC	CASSSTEPLGANVLTF
NA	TRBV7-9	14	once	TRBJ2-1	TGTGCCAGCAGCTTAGGCACAGGGTTTGATGAGCAGTTCTTC	CASSLGTGFDEQFF
NA	TRBV12-3/TRBV12-4	12	NA	TRBJ2-7	TGTGCCAGCAGTTTTCGCCAGTACGAGCAGTACTTC	CASSFRQYEQYF
TRBD2	TRBV6-2/TRBV6-3	14	NA	TRBJ2-5	TGTGCCAGCACCCCCCGGGGGGGCCGGCAGACCCAGTACTTC	CASTPRGGRQTQYF
NA	TRBV28	15	NA	TRBJ2-4	TGTGCCAGCAGTTTAGCGTTCCTAGCCAAAAACATTCAGTACTTC	CASSLAFLAKNIQYF
NA	TRBV5-4	14	NA	TRBJ1-2	TGTGCCAGCAGCTTGTCAGGGATAAACTATGGCTACACCTTC	CASSLSGINYGYTF
NA	TRBV28	12	many	TRBJ2-1	TGTGCCAGCAGTTTTTATAGCAGTGAGCAGTTCTTC	CASSFYSSEQFF
TRBD1	TRBV19	16	NA	TRBJ1-1	TGTGCCAGTAGTAGAAGAAAACAGGGGACTAACACTGAAGCTTTCTTT	CASSRRKQGTNTEAFF